The rows below give T cell receptor beta chains drawn from one sample of a study of blood T cell repertoires in COVID-19. TCRdb's copy holds only in-frame clones and misses some; the assay was immunoSEQ multiplex PCR. The sample holds about 230,000 clones, around nine tenths seen once. Sequencing input: PBMCs or T cells enriched from blood (not recorded which). These receptors all stem from a woman aged 25 to 45 with acute COVID-19. Each CDR3 is given with its conserved first and last residue. Fields, in order: V gene, clone size, J gene, CDR3 protein. Rows give clone size only sometimes, using once, few, many, or a class for an expanded clone.

TRBV3-1/TRBV3-2	-	TRBJ1-1	CASSQGQGEAFF
TRBV10-2	-	TRBJ2-3	CASSSDTQYF
TRBV6-5	-	TRBJ2-7	CASSPASGYEQYF
TRBV11-2	-	TRBJ2-7	CASSQQPQGRYYEQYF
TRBV6-1	-	TRBJ1-2	CASSEGLRYGYTF
TRBV4-3	-	TRBJ1-4	CASSQDSGATNEKLFF
TRBV2	-	TRBJ2-5	CASRETSGGKETQYF
TRBV9	-	TRBJ1-3	CASSVAPGDSGNTIYF
TRBV4-3	-	TRBJ1-3	CASSQDQSPLAIYF
TRBV30	once	TRBJ1-2	CAWSRTTGNYGYTF
TRBV19	-	TRBJ2-3	CASMRTDTQYF
TRBV14	-	TRBJ2-2	CASSQGHRTGELFF
TRBV5-5	-	TRBJ1-5	CASSFGGGEDQPQHF
TRBV13	-	TRBJ2-1	CASSQTTSGGPNEQFF
TRBV19	-	TRBJ1-5	CASSKQGGARPQHF
TRBV19	-	TRBJ2-2	CASRAGLANTGELFF
TRBV10-3	-	TRBJ1-1	CAISESTRRADNTEAFF
TRBV7-3	-	TRBJ1-1	CASSLMGTGQGFEAFF
TRBV9	-	TRBJ1-4	CASSGQVTNEKLFF
TRBV6-1	-	TRBJ1-2	CASSDPLNYGYTF
TRBV9	-	TRBJ2-5	CASSVDRQETQYF
TRBV7-2	-	TRBJ2-4	CASSRGQGSSIQYF
TRBV5-4	many	TRBJ1-6	CASSFAGTLDSPLHF
TRBV19	-	TRBJ2-7	CASSTFPGTGFYEQYF
TRBV24-1	-	TRBJ1-2	CATSDGQGSYGYTF
TRBV4-3	-	TRBJ1-6	CASSQGQGYNSPLHF
TRBV5-1	-	TRBJ1-6	CASSTGVGNSPLHF
TRBV12-5	-	TRBJ2-7	CASGLTAYEQYF
TRBV15	-	TRBJ2-2	CATSRERRGELFF
TRBV30	-	TRBJ2-1	CAWSVSPVNEQFF
TRBV13	-	TRBJ2-2	CASSSAPVGSGVFTGELFF
TRBV14	-	TRBJ1-2	CASSQGTGKNGYTF
TRBV28	-	TRBJ1-2	CASSLRGTNYGYTF
TRBV6-4	-	TRBJ2-3	CASSGSGGAADTQYF
TRBV19	many	TRBJ1-1	CATYMNPRTGHEAFF
TRBV5-1	-	TRBJ1-2	CASSLDRTANYGYTF
TRBV5-1	-	TRBJ1-1	CASGPGQLGTEAFF
TRBV5-1	-	TRBJ1-4	CASSWGQGHEKLFF
TRBV6-5	-	TRBJ2-2	CASSFGLNTGELFF
TRBV19	-	TRBJ1-6	CATQTGVGYNSPLHF
TRBV4-1	-	TRBJ2-5	CASSQVGHSQETQYF
TRBV5-4	-	TRBJ1-2	CASSPQGRFDGYTF
TRBV5-1	-	TRBJ2-2	CASSFIRGPDTGELFF
TRBV6-6	-	TRBJ1-1	CASSYDRLNTEAFF
TRBV6-4	-	TRBJ2-1	CASSAGTYNEQFF
TRBV7-2	-	TRBJ2-7	CASSLVGRGEYEQYF
TRBV28	-	TRBJ2-7	CASTQGGQLNEQYF
TRBV24-1	-	TRBJ1-5	CATSGGIGLPQHF